One and the same sample provided the 25 T cell receptor beta chains below, sequenced in a study of T cell changes during pregnancy in multiple sclerosis. Only in-frame clones appear in the TCRdb table, and some are missing; sequencing was by immunoSEQ multiplex PCR. This repertoire shows about 53,000 clones, under 95% found once; its top ten account for 3% to 3.5%. The source was CD8+ T cells from peripheral blood mononuclear cells, collected before pregnancy. The origin of the receptors is a female donor with multiple sclerosis, enrolled in a pregnancy study.

This chain uses TRBV15 with TRBJ1-3; unclear D gene. Trimming left V 0 bases short and J 0 bases short, with 6 bases between. CDR3 length: 15 residues. Germline V gene sequence: CDR1 LNHNV, CDR2 YYDKDF (reference sequence). The CDR3 DNA is TGTGCCACCAGCAGAGATGGCCTCTCTGGAAACACCATATATTTT. Protein: CATSRDGLSGNTIYF.

V is TRBV11-2 and J is TRBJ2-1; D ambiguous. V was trimmed by 5 bases and J by 0 bases, leaving 11 bases between them. This CDR3 region has 15 residues. Germline V CDR1 and CDR2: SGHAT, FQNNGV. The CDR3 here is CASSPHLSSYNEQFF. CDR3 nucleotides: TGTGCCAGCAGCCCCCACTTGAGCTCCTACAATGAGCAGTTCTTC.

The chain has TRBV5-6 and TRBJ2-3, with 10 bases aligning to TRBD1. This CDR3 comprises 16 residues. The J segment lost 4 bases and the V segment lost 4 bases, leaving 9 bases of the junction unmatched. Germline V lookup: CDR1 SGHDT, CDR2 YYEEEE. CDR3 region: CASSPPSGTGADTQYF. The DNA of the CDR3 is TGTGCCAGCAGCCCCCCATCCGGGACAGGGGCAGATACGCAGTATTTT.

This sequence joins TRBV19 and TRBJ1-1, with 8 bases that match TRBD1. The germline V gene encodes CDR1 LNHDA and CDR2 SQIVND (reference sequence). The CDR3 has 14 residues. V was pared by 6 bases and J by 4 bases, with 7 bases of the junction left unmatched. CDR3 residues: CASSLDRGGTEAFF. CDR3 nucleotides: TGTGCCAGTAGCTTAGACAGGGGAGGCACTGAAGCTTTCTTT.

V is TRBV4-3 and J is TRBJ1-1; D remains unclear. The CDR3 runs 13 residues. CDR1 and CDR2 (germline): LGHNA, YSLEER. V dropped 1 base and J dropped 7 bases, with 10 bases sitting between them. CDR3 residues: CASSQGLVYEAFF. The CDR3 DNA sequence: TGCGCCAGCAGCCAAGGGTTGGTCTATGAAGCTTTCTTT.

V and J are TRBV2 and TRBJ2-7; D gene unclear. The germline V and J ends were trimmed by 3 bases and 0 bases, with 12 bases remaining between them. CDR1 SNHLY and CDR2 FYNNEI come from the germline V gene. The CDR3 has 15 amino acids. Written as DNA, the CDR3 is TGTGCCAGCAGTGATTTTGGTGCGAGCTCCTACGAGCAGTACTTC. Amino acids: CASSDFGASSYEQYF.

The chain recombines TRBV6-5 with TRBJ2-7, with D possibly being TRBD1 (6 bases). Trimming shortened V by 9 bases and J by 0 bases, and 9 bases separated the two germline ends. This CDR3 contains 12 residues. Germline-derived CDR1 and CDR2 are MNHEY and SVGAGI. CDR3 sequence reads: CASRDTSYEQYF. The CDR3 DNA is TGTGCCAGTCGGGACACCTCCTACGAGCAGTACTTC.

The V and J genes are TRBV11-2 and TRBJ2-3; 7 positions match TRBD2. Germline V lookup: CDR1 SGHAT, CDR2 FQNNGV. This CDR3 comprises 16 residues. V shed 4 bases and J 0 bases; nucleotides not matched to a gene: 7. The CDR3 DNA sequence: TGTGCCAGCAGCTCCTCTAGCGGCCCTAGCACAGATACGCAGTATTTT. Its protein is CASSSSSGPSTDTQYF.

The chain combines TRBV5-6 with TRBJ2-7, with 7 bases that match TRBD1. Per germline, CDR1 SGHDT and CDR2 YYEEEE. The J segment lost 4 bases and the V segment lost 3 bases, leaving 7 bases of the junction unmatched. The CDR3 contains 14 residues. The CDR3 DNA follows: TGTGCCAGCAGCTGGTACAGGGGACCTTACGAGCAGTACTTC. Its translation is CASSWYRGPYEQYF.

The genes are TRBV1 and TRBJ2-1; the table's D call of TRBD2 was not tested on the DNA. TRBV1 corresponds to a pseudogene. The CDR3 is 18 amino acids. CDR3 sequence (DNA): TGCACCAGCAGCCAAGAGACTAGCGGGGGGGCCAATGGGTATGAGCAGTTCTTC. Translating gives CTSSQETSGGANGYEQFF.

V usage is TRBV11-2 and J usage is TRBJ2-5; TRBD1 agrees at 8 bases. The junction had 11 bases not matched to a gene; V was cut back by 5 bases and J by 3 bases. CDR1 SGHAT and CDR2 FQNNGV come from the germline V gene. The CDR3 contains 16 residues. DNA of the CDR3: TGTGCCAGCAGCCAATACCCGGACAGGGTAAAAGAGACCCAGTACTTC. The encoded protein is CASSQYPDRVKETQYF.

This chain joins TRBV25-1 and TRBJ2-7, with D perhaps TRBD2 (7 bases). The CDR3 has 13 amino acids. Germline assignment: CDR1 MGHDK and CDR2 SYGVNS. V lost 5 bases and J 4 bases, leaving 12 bases between the germline ends. The CDR3 is CASSPAGAYEQYF. For the CDR3, the DNA is TGTGCCAGCAGTCCGGCGGGGGCGTACGAGCAGTACTTC.

The gene calls are TRBV9 and TRBJ2-1; 11 nucleotides match TRBD2. The germline CDR1 and CDR2 sequences are SGDLS and YYNGEE. V lost 4 bases and J lost 6; bases outside the gene matches: 6. The CDR3 totals 15 residues. CDR3 residues: CASSLSGGAINEQFF. CDR3 sequence (DNA): TGTGCCAGCAGCCTTAGCGGGGGGGCGATCAATGAGCAGTTCTTC. The full variable domain, in which reference TRBV9 and TRBJ2-1 provide the parts outside the CDR3, is DSGVTQTPKHLITATGQRVTLRCSPRSGDLSVYWYQQSLDQGLQFLIQYYNGEERAKGNILERFSAQQFPDLHSELNLSSLELGDSALYFCASSLSGGAINEQFFGPGTRLTVL.

The chain recombines TRBV7-9 with TRBJ1-2; 7 nucleotides align to TRBD1. Germline CDR1 and CDR2: SEHNR and FQNEAQ (reference sequence). The CDR3 loop spans 14 amino acids. The trim removed 7 bases at V and 1 base at J, leaving 6 bases unmatched. CDR3 in amino acids: CASNRQGNNYGYTF. DNA for the CDR3: TGTGCCAGCAACCGACAGGGTAATAACTATGGCTACACCTTC.

The chain couples TRBV2 to TRBJ1-1; 8 bases match TRBD1. V lost 3 bases, J lost 6 bases, and 9 bases stayed unmatched. Germline lookup yields CDR1 SNHLY and CDR2 FYNNEI. The CDR3 spans 15 residues. CDR3 in amino acids: CASSDRGRGRPEAFF. The CDR3 DNA reads as TGTGCCAGCAGTGATCGTGGCAGGGGGCGACCTGAAGCTTTCTTT.

The chain employs TRBV2 and TRBJ2-3; 8 nucleotides match TRBD1. The CDR3 contains 15 residues. V gave up 8 bases and J gave up 2 bases; unmatched junction bases: 9. CDR1 and CDR2 (germline): SNHLY, FYNNEI. CDR3 protein: CASRSTGATTDTQYF. As DNA, the CDR3 is TGTGCCAGCCGCTCGACAGGGGCGACCACAGATACGCAGTATTTT. The whole variable domain, filled in from reference TRBV2 and TRBJ2-3, reads EPEVTQTPSHQVTQMGQEVILRCVPISNHLYFYWYRQILGQKVEFLVSFYNNEISEKSEIFDDQFSVERPDGSNFTLKIRSTKLEDSAMYFCASRSTGATTDTQYFGPGTRLTVL.

The table lists this clone with a count of one. The chain combines TRBV11-2 with TRBJ2-7, with 8 bases matching TRBD1. V was pared by 0 bases and J by 8 bases, with 9 bases of the junction left unmatched. In germline, CDR1 is SGHAT, CDR2 FQNNGV. The CDR3 spans 15 residues. The CDR3 DNA follows: TGTGCCAGCAGCTTAGAGGCAGGGGGCTTGTCAAAGCAGTACTTC. The encoded protein is CASSLEAGGLSKQYF.

The chain is built from TRBV4-3 and TRBJ2-7, with TRBD2 matching over 8 bases. The V and J ends lost 1 base and 2 bases, in that order; junction bases with no gene match: 1. From germline, CDR1 is LGHNA and CDR2 YSLEER. The CDR3 contains 14 residues. CDR3 sequence reads: CASSQGRGAYEQYF. In DNA, the CDR3 is TGCGCCAGCAGCCAAGGGCGGGGGGCCTACGAGCAGTACTTC.

This clone is a singleton in its sample. The chain uses TRBV6-6 and TRBJ2-2; 9 nucleotides match TRBD1. Trimming took 5 bases from V and 4 from J; bases not matched to a gene: 2. Per germline, CDR1 MNHNY and CDR2 SVGAGI (reference sequence). The CDR3 loop spans 14 amino acids. Written as DNA, the CDR3 is TGTGCCAGCAGTACAGGGGGCCGCACCGGGGAGCTGTTTTTT. Translating it yields CASSTGGRTGELFF.

V and J are TRBV9 and TRBJ2-2; 7 nucleotides line up with TRBD1. CDR3 length: 18 amino acids. The junction had 19 bases not matched to a gene; V was cut back by 4 bases and J by 7 bases. Germline assignment: CDR1 SGDLS and CDR2 YYNGEE. The CDR3 protein is CASSILDRPGLGVGELFF. DNA for the CDR3: TGTGCCAGCAGCATCCTGGACAGGCCTGGCTTGGGGGTCGGGGAGCTGTTTTTT.

This clone was detected only once. The chain combines TRBV7-9 with TRBJ2-7, with D maybe TRBD2 (5 bases). V lost 7 bases and J 5 bases, leaving 18 bases between the germline ends. The germline V gene encodes CDR1 SEHNR and CDR2 FQNEAQ (reference sequence). The CDR3 is 14 residues long. CDR3 region: CASTSEATGNEQYF. CDR3 DNA sequence: TGTGCCAGCACCTCCGAGGCCACCGGGAACGAGCAGTACTTC.

V usage is TRBV11-2 and J usage is TRBJ2-7; the D gene is possibly TRBD1 (6 bases). There are 14 residues in the CDR3. Trimming removed 2 bases at V and 7 bases at J, with 15 bases between. Germline CDR1 is SGHAT and CDR2 is FQNNGV. CDR3 DNA: TGTGCCAGCAGCTTATACCCAGGGGTGGTGGAGCAGTACTTC. It specifies CASSLYPGVVEQYF.

The chain links TRBV9 to TRBJ2-7, with a possible D match to TRBD2 (6 bases). This CDR3 has 13 residues. Germline V gene lookup returns CDR1 SGDLS and CDR2 YYNGEE. The V and J ends lost 2 bases and 5 bases respectively, with 11 bases between them. CDR3 in amino acids: CASSVGGTNEQYF. The CDR3 bases are TGTGCCAGCAGCGTCGGAGGGACCAACGAGCAGTACTTC.

The chain has TRBV6-1 and TRBJ1-2, with TRBD1 as a possible D gene (5 bases). Between the trimmed V and J ends, which lost 6 bases and 8 bases, there was a span of 16 bases. Germline loops: CDR1 MNHNS, CDR2 SASEGT. The CDR3 contains 13 residues. CDR3 protein: CASSVSAGLGYTF. For the CDR3, the DNA is TGTGCCAGCAGCGTCTCGGCAGGGTTAGGCTACACCTTC.

The gene calls are TRBV4-3 and TRBJ2-7; 7 bases are a match to TRBD1. Germline V CDR1 and CDR2: LGHNA, YSLEER. V trimming: 4 bases; J trimming: 4 bases; junction bases outside the gene matches: 7. The CDR3 spans 14 residues. This CDR3 reads CASSLTGREYEQYF. The CDR3 bases are TGCGCCAGCAGCCTGACAGGGCGAGAATACGAGCAGTACTTC.